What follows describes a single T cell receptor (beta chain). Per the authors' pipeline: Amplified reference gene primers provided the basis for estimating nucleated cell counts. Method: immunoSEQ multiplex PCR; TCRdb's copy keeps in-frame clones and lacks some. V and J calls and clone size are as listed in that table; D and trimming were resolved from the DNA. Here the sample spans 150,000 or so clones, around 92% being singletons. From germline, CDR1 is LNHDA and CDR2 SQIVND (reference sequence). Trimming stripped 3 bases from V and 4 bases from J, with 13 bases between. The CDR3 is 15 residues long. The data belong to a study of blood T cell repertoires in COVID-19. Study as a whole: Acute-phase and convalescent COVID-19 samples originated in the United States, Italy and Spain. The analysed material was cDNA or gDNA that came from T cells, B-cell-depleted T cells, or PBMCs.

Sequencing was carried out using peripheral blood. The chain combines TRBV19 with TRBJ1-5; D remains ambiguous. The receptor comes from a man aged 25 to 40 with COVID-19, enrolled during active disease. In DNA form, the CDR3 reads TGTGCCAGTAGTATCTTTGGCAGGATAAATCAGCCCCAGCATTTT. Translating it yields CASSIFGRINQPQHF.